Reported below is one T cell receptor (beta chain). Its antigen is currently not known. Nothing much larger sits one base from this clone, and base qualities are not available. Repertoires were sampled repeatedly over the course of chemoradiotherapy, so clonal expansion could be followed in the tumor microenvironment. The sample comes from a study of chemoradiotherapy in HPV16-positive cancers (dated by TCRdb to about 2022). Regarding the study in general: Functional T-cell assays on cells from two HPV16-positive patients defined candidate HPV-specific T-cell clones and common TCR motifs. The study asked whether T-cell immunity to the HPV oncoproteins E6 and E7 changes during chemoradiotherapy and whether this immunity affects survival. Next, the candidate HPV-specific TCRs and motifs were followed in TCR repertoires from under 95 patients with HPV-related cancers.

The method behind the library was the immunoSEQ multiplex PCR assay. The clones in this table, taken by TCRdb from immuneACCESS, are in-frame only. Not every clone is retained; where verified, under half of the shortfall comes from an unresolved V gene, and the cause of the rest is unknown. Counted in this sample were roughly 3,500 clones; about 75% of them appeared once. The biggest ten clones account for 13% to 15% of the sample. Sequences PRHDT (CDR1) and FYEKMQ (CDR2) are obtained from the germline V gene (reference sequence). The CDR3 numbers 14 residues from cysteine through phenylalanine. The kept DNA is CDR3 alone, 42 bases in frame from the first base. Clipping removes 6 bases from V and 2 bases from J, with 4 as the unmatched junction base count. Overall study results and their limits: Only a couple of HPV16-positive patients were used to derive the functional definition of HPV-specific T cells, and the survival association was reported for HPV16-positive patients. In HPV16-positive patients, expansion of HPV-responsive T cells during chemoradiotherapy was associated with improved recurrence-free survival. Expansion of candidate HPV-specific clones and E7-related TCR motifs was observed in the tumor microenvironment during treatment, whereas no such expansion was observed for non-HPV-specific T cells.

The sequence derives from a human donor with HPV-associated anogenital cancer. The sample was collected from a patient who underwent chemoradiotherapy. The chain couples TRBV13 to TRBJ2-3; TRBD1 fits 8 bases in the junction. The encoded CDR3 is CASSLQGDTDTQYF. The nucleotide sequence is given as TGTGCCAGCAGTCTACAGGGGGACACAGATACGCAGTATTTT.